This T cell receptor beta chain was identified in a study of blood T cells in healthy people across ages. Peripheral blood samples of around 9.5 milliliters were drawn from each donor. A sample-barcoded 5' primer and a J-beta primer mix were used in a second PCR of about 7 to 12 cycles. Every individual sample yielded 2.5 million or more paired-end reads (each containing CDR3). TCRdb reprocessed the 5' RACE reads with MiXCR, giving one entry per CDR3 protein. This sample has roughly 1 million distinct CDR3 sequences, with approximately 25% found just once. This CDR3 spans 13 amino acids. Trimming pared 5 bases from V and 8 bases from J, leaving 12 bases between. CDR1 is KGHSH, CDR2 LQKENI, per germline. The sample was also reused in another study, on T cells of mothers and their children. This second study notes: M1S, a second-PCR primer, added sample barcodes and 2-4 random nucleotides. Related and unrelated pairs show TCR recombination output that thymic selection shapes similarly.

The TCR sequence derives from a girl aged 2-10 years in good health. The rearrangement uses TRBV18 and TRBJ1-4, with D perhaps TRBD1 (5 bases). The sequencing sample was made of blood. The CDR3: CASSDEGREKLFF. In DNA, the CDR3 is TGTGCCAGCTCAGACGAGGGACGGGAAAAACTGTTTTTT.